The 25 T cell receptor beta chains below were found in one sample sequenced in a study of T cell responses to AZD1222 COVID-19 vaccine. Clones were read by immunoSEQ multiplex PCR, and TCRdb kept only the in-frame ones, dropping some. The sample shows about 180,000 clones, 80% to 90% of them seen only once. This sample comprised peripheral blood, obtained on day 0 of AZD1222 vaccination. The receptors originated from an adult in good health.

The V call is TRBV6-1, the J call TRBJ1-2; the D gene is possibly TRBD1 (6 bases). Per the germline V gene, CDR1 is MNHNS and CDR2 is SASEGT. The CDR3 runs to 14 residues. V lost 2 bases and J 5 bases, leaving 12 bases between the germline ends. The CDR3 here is CASSERGKSYGYTF. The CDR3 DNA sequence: TGTGCCAGCAGTGAAAGGGGGAAGTCTTATGGCTACACCTTC.

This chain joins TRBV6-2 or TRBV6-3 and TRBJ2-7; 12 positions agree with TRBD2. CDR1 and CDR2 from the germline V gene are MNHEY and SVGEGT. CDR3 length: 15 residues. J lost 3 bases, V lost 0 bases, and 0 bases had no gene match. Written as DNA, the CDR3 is TGTGCCAGCAGTTACTCGACTAGCGGGGGCTACGAGCAGTACTTC. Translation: CASSYSTSGGYEQYF.

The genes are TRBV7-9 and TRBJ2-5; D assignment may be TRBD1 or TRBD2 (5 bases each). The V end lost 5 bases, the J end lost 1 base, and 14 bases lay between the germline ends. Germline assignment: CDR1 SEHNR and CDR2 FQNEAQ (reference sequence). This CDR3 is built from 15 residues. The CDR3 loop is CASSPPGPPQETQYF. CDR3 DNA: TGTGCCAGCAGCCCACCGGGACCCCCCCAAGAGACCCAGTACTTC. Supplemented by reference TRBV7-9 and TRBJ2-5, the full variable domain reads DTGVSQNPRHKITKRGQNVTFRCDPISEHNRLYWYRQTLGQGPEFLTYFQNEAQLEKSRLLSDRFSAERPKGSFSTLEIQRTEQGDSAMYLCASSPPGPPQETQYFGPGTRLLVL.

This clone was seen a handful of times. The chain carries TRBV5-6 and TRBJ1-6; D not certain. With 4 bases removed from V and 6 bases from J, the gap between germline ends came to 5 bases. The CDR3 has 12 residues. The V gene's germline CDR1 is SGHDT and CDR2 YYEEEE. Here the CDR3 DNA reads TGTGCCAGCAGCCGCAGTAATTCACCCCTCCACTTT. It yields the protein CASSRSNSPLHF.

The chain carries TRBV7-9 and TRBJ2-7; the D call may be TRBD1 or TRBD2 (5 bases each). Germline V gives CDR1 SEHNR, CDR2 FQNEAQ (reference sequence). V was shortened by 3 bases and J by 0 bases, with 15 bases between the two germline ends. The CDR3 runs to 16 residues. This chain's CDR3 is CASSFYGDGPSYEQYF. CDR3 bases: TGTGCCAGCAGCTTTTACGGGGACGGACCCTCCTACGAGCAGTACTTC.

The DNA for the CDR3 is TGTGCCAGCAGTTTCACGGGGGACTACAATGAGCAGTTCTTC. Encoded protein: CASSFTGDYNEQFF. This chain uses TRBV28 with TRBJ2-1; a possible D gene is TRBD2 (6 bases). There are 14 residues in the CDR3. V was cut by 3 bases and J by 3 bases, with 9 bases left in between. Germline CDR1 MDHEN, CDR2 SYDVKM.

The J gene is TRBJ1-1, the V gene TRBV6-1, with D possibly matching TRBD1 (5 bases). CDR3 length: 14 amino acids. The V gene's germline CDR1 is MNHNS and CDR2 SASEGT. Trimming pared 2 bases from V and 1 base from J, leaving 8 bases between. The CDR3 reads CASSERTQNTEAFF. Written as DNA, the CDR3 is TGTGCCAGCAGTGAACGGACACAGAACACTGAAGCTTTCTTT.

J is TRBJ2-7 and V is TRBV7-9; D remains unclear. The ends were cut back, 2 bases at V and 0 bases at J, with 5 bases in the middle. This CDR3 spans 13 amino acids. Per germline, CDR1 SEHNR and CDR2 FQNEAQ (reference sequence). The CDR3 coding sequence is TGTGCCAGCAGCTTACAGCGCTCCTACGAGCAGTACTTC. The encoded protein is CASSLQRSYEQYF.

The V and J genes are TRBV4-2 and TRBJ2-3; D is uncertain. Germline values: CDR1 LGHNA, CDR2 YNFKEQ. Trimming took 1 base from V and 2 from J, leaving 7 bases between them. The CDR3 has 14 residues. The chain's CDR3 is CASSQGAYTDTQYF. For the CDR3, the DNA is TGTGCCAGCAGCCAAGGGGCCTACACAGATACGCAGTATTTT.

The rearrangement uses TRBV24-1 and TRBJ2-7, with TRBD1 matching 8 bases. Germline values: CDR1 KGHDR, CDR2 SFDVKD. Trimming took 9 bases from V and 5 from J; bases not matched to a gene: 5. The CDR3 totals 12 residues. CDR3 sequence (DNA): TGTGCCACCCAGACAGGGGACGACGAGCAGTACTTC. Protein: CATQTGDDEQYF.

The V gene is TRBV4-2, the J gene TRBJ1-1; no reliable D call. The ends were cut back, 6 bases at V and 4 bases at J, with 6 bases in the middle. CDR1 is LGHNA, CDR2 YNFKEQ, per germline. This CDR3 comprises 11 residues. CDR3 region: CASSFLTEAFF. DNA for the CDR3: TGTGCCAGCAGTTTTCTCACTGAAGCTTTCTTT.

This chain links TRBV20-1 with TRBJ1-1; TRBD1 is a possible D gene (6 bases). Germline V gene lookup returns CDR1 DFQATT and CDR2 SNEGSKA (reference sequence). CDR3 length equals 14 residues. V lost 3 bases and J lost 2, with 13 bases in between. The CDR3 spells CSASPRGVNTEAFF. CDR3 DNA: TGCAGTGCTAGTCCCAGGGGAGTAAACACTGAAGCTTTCTTT.

DNA for the CDR3: TGTGCCAGCAGCCCGGGGACAGGGCGCGATTTCTTT. It codes for CASSPGTGRDFF. This chain connects TRBV3-1 (or the pseudogene TRBV3-2) to TRBJ1-1; 9 bases line up with TRBD1. Germline CDR1 reads LGHDT; CDR2 reads YNNKEL (reference sequence). V was pared by 4 bases and J by 13 bases, with 7 bases of the junction left unmatched. CDR3 length: 12 residues.

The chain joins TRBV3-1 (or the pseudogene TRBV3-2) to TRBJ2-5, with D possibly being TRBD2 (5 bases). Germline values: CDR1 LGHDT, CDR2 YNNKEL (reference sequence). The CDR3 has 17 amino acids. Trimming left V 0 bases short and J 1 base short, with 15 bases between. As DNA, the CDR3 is TGTGCCAGCAGCCAAGACGGCCTAGCTTTAAGCCAAGAGACCCAGTACTTC. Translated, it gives CASSQDGLALSQETQYF.

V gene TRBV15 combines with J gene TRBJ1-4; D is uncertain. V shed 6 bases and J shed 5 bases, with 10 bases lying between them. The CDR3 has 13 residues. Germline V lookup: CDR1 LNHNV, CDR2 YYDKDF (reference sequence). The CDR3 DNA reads TGTGCCACCAGTGTTCACGTAAATGAAAAACTGTTTTTT. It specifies CATSVHVNEKLFF.

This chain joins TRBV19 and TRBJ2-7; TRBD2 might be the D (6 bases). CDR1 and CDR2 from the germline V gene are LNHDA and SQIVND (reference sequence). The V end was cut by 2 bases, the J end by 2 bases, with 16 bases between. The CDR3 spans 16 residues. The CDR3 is CASSISSGTSPYEQYF. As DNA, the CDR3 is TGTGCCAGTAGTATATCATCCGGGACTTCCCCCTACGAGCAGTACTTC.

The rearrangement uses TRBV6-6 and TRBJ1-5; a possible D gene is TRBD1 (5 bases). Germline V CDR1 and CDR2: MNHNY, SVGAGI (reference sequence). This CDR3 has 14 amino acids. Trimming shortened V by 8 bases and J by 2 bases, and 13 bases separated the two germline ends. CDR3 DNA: TGTGCCAGCTCCGGGGGTTTGGGCAATCAGCCCCAGCATTTT. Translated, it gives CASSGGLGNQPQHF.

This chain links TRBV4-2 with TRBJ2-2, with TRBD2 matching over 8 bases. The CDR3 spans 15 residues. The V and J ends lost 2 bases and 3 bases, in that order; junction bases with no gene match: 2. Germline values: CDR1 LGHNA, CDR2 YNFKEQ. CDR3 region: CASSQTGGHTGELFF. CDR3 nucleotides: TGTGCCAGCAGCCAAACGGGGGGGCACACCGGGGAGCTGTTTTTT.

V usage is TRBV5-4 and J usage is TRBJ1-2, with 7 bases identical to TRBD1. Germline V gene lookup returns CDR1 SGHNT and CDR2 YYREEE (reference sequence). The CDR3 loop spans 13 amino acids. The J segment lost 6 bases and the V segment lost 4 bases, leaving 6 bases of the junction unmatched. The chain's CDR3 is CASSPTGSDGYTF. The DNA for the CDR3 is TGTGCCAGCAGCCCGACAGGGTCGGATGGCTACACCTTC.

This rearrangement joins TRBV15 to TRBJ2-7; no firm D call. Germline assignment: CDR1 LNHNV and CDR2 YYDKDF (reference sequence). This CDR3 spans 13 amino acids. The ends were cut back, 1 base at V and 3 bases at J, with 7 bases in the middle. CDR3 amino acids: CATSRVGDYEQYF. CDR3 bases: TGTGCCACCAGCAGAGTCGGAGACTACGAGCAGTACTTC.

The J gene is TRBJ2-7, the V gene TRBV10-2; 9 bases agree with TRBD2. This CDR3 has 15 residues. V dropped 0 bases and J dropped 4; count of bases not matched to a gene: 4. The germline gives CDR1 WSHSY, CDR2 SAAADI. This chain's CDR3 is CASSESLAGGYEQYF. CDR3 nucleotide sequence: TGCGCCAGCAGTGAGTCACTAGCGGGTGGGTACGAGCAGTACTTC.

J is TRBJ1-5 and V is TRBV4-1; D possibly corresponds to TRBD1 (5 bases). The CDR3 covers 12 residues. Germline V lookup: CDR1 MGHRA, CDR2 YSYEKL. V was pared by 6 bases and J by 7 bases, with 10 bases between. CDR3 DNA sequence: TGCGCCAGCAGTAGGGGAGGCCAGCCCCAGCATTTT. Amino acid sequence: CASSRGGQPQHF.

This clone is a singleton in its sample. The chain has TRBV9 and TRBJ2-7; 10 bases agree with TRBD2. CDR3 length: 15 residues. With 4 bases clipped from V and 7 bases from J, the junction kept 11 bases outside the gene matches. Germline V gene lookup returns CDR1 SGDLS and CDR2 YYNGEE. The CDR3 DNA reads TGTGCCAGCAGCCCCGGGGGGACTAGCGAGGAGGAGCAGTACTTC. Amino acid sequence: CASSPGGTSEEEQYF.

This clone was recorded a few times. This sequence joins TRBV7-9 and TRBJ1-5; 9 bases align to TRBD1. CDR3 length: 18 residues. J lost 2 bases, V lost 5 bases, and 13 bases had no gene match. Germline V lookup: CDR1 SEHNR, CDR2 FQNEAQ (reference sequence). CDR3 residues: CASSPRLDRGGGNQPQHF. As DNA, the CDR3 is TGTGCCAGCAGCCCCAGACTGGACAGGGGAGGGGGCAATCAGCCCCAGCATTTT.

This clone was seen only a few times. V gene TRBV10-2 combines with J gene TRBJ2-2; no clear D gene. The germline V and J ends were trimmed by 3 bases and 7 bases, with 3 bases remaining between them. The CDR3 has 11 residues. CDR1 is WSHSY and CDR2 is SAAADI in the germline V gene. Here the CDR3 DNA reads TGCGCCAGCAGTGATTTCGGGGAGCTGTTTTTT. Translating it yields CASSDFGELFF.